The sequence of this T cell receptor (beta chain) was determined in a study of blood T cell repertoires in COVID-19. Study information: Italy, Spain and the United States were the sources of the convalescent and acute COVID-19 samples. PBMCs, B-cell-depleted T cells, or T cells provided the cDNA or gDNA that made up the material.

This CDR3 has 15 residues. Germline CDR1 is MNHEY and CDR2 is SVGAGI. J was trimmed by 5 bases and V by 10 bases; bases with no gene match: 16. This clone has just a few counts. Methods used by the authors: Amplification with reference gene primers provided the estimates of nucleated cell counts. Only in-frame clones appear in the TCRdb table, and some are missing; sequencing was by immunoSEQ multiplex PCR. Clone size and V and J calls were adopted from that table, with D and trimming inferred from the DNA. This table has 430,000 or so clones, 85% to 90% appearing once. The V call is TRBV6-5, the J call TRBJ2-5; 7 bases align to TRBD2. The sequence was obtained from a young man with COVID-19, enrolled during active disease. The sample comprised peripheral blood. CDR3 coding DNA: TGTGCCACCTCGAGAAGGGGCAGGGAGGGGGAGACCCAGTACTTC. As protein: CATSRRGREGETQYF.